The 14 T cell receptor beta chains presented below share a single source sample, sequenced in a study of shared clonotypes between healthy human individuals (TCRdb year 2020). The method behind the library was the immunoSEQ multiplex PCR assay. In its TCRdb copy, this immuneACCESS table keeps in-frame sequences only and misses some clones. Where compared with another copy, unresolved V genes explain less than half of these, and the others have no known cause. Across this sample there are over 2 million clones, with roughly 94% seen only once. The ten top clones hold more than 0.1% of the sample. What was sequenced was naive CD4+ T cells sorted from blood. In light of the paper, this sample's cell subset or site label describes: CD45RA+ positively selected. Receptors originate from a man younger than 35 in good health.

This sequence joins TRBV5-1 and TRBJ2-5, with 8 bases that match TRBD1. Losses at the gene ends were 4 bases for V and 5 bases for J; bases not matched to a gene: 10. CDR1 and CDR2 from the germline V gene are SGHRS and YFSETQ. This CDR3 is 15 amino acids long. CDR3 nucleotide sequence: TGCGCCAGCAGCCCCCGGACAGGGCGAGGGGAGACCCAGTACTTC. It is translated as CASSPRTGRGETQYF.

This chain joins TRBV4-3 and TRBJ2-5, with D perhaps matching TRBD1 (6 bases). This CDR3 comprises 14 residues. From germline, CDR1 is LGHNA and CDR2 YSLEER. Trimming took off 4 bases at V and 5 bases at J, with 14 bases between the two ends. The CDR3 is CASSLNGRGETQYF. DNA for the CDR3: TGCGCCAGCAGCCTCAATGGCAGGGGTGAGACCCAGTACTTC.

This chain links TRBV7-6 with TRBJ2-7; 7 nucleotides agree with TRBD1. J lost 3 bases, V lost 5 bases, and 7 bases had no gene match. CDR1 and CDR2 from the germline V gene are SGHVS and FNYEAQ. The CDR3 sequence is 14 residues long. CDR3 amino acids: CASSEPGQLYEQYF. The DNA of the CDR3 is TGTGCCAGCAGCGAGCCGGGACAGCTCTACGAGCAGTACTTC. Based on the CDR3 plus reference TRBV7-6 and TRBJ2-7, the full variable domain is GAGVSQSPRYKVTKRGQDVALRCDPISGHVSLYWYRQALGQGPEFLTYFNYEAQQDKSGLPNDRFSAERPEGSISTLTIQRTEQRDSAMYRCASSEPGQLYEQYFGPGTRLTVT.

Concerning this clone itself: The sample carries other DNA sequences with the same CDR3. This chain connects TRBV7-2 to TRBJ1-2; TRBD1 matches at 9 bases. Per the germline V gene, CDR1 is SGHTA and CDR2 is FQGNSA. The CDR3 has 13 amino acids. J lost 5 bases, V lost 5 bases, and 3 bases had no gene match. CDR3 coding DNA: TGTGCCAGCAGCCCCGGGACAGGGTATGGCTACACCTTC. This translates into CASSPGTGYGYTF.

CDR3 sequence: CASSPLSAGELFF. The DNA for the CDR3 is TGTGCCAGCAGCCCGCTTAGTGCCGGGGAGCTGTTTTTT. The gene calls are TRBV7-9 and TRBJ2-2; no reliable D call. The V and J ends lost 5 bases and 6 bases respectively, with 10 bases between them. Germline CDR1 is SEHNR and CDR2 is FQNEAQ (reference sequence). The CDR3 is 13 amino acids.

The CDR3 bases are TGCAGTAGGGGCGGGGCTGAAGCTTTCTTT. Translated, it gives CSRGGAEAFF. The chain couples TRBV20-1 to TRBJ1-1, with a possible D match to TRBD1 (5 bases). V was pared by 8 bases and J by 6 bases, with 10 bases between. This CDR3 is 10 amino acids long. Germline V CDR1 and CDR2: DFQATT, SNEGSKA (reference sequence).

The chain is built from TRBV10-1 and TRBJ2-7, with 11 nucleotides matching TRBD1. Germline CDR1 WNHNN, CDR2 SYGVQD (reference sequence). V dropped 4 bases and J dropped 5; count of bases not matched to a gene: 7. The length of the CDR3 is 15 residues. The CDR3 nucleotides are TGCGCCAGCAGTGCTGGACAGGGGGCGGCCCACGAGCAGTACTTC. Translated: CASSAGQGAAHEQYF.

The chain uses TRBV7-9 and TRBJ1-1; 8 positions agree with TRBD1. With V trimmed by 5 bases and J by 4 bases, 0 bases remained unmatched. This CDR3 has 12 amino acids. CDR1 and CDR2 from the germline V gene are SEHNR and FQNEAQ (reference sequence). The chain's CDR3 is CASSDRGTEAFF. The CDR3 nucleotides are TGTGCCAGCAGCGACAGGGGCACTGAAGCTTTCTTT.

The V call is TRBV5-4, the J call TRBJ2-2, with 12 bases lining up with TRBD2. Unmatched junction bases numbered 7, after V lost 4 bases and J lost 6 bases. The V gene's germline CDR1 is SGHNT and CDR2 YYREEE (reference sequence). The CDR3 consists of 16 residues. Here the CDR3 DNA reads TGTGCCAGCAGCCACGCTAGCGGGAGGGTTCCCGGGGAGCTGTTTTTT. It specifies CASSHASGRVPGELFF.

Comments on this clone: The junction departs from the called germline gene at one end, perhaps through a read error. Within the sample, other DNA sequences also encode this same CDR3. The J gene is TRBJ1-2, the V gene TRBV6-1; a weak D match, TRBD1 (5 bases). This CDR3 is built from 14 residues. Germline CDR1 is MNHNS and CDR2 is SASEGT. CDR3 nucleotides: TGTGCCAGCAGCGAAGAAGGGGCCAACTATGGCTACACCTTC. Translation gives CASSEEGANYGYTF.

The chain has TRBV30 and TRBJ1-5; D remains ambiguous. The V and J ends lost 4 bases and 0 bases respectively, with 13 bases between them. This CDR3 is built from 15 residues. The V gene's germline CDR1 is GTSNPN and CDR2 SVGIG (reference sequence). The CDR3 spells CAWTSIRYSNQPQHF. CDR3 coding DNA: TGTGCCTGGACCAGTATCCGATATAGCAATCAGCCCCAGCATTTT. The variable domain in full, with the rest retrieved from reference TRBV30 and TRBJ1-5, is SQTIHQWPATLVQPVGSPLSLECTVEGTSNPNLYWYRQAAGRGLQLLFYSVGIGQISSEVPQNLSASRPQDRQFILSSKKLLLSDSGFYLCAWTSIRYSNQPQHFGDGTRLSIL.

The chain carries TRBV6-6 and TRBJ1-3, with TRBD1 identical over 8 bases. V gave up 6 bases and J gave up 4 bases; unmatched junction bases: 5. CDR1 is MNHNY, CDR2 SVGAGI, per germline (reference sequence). The CDR3 runs to 14 residues. The CDR3 sequence: CASRTTGDGNTIYF. The CDR3 nucleotides read TGTGCCAGCAGGACGACAGGGGACGGAAACACCATATATTTT.

V and J are TRBV5-1 and TRBJ2-7, with a tentative D call TRBD2 (5 bases). V shed 0 bases and J shed 9 bases, with 22 bases lying between them. CDR1 and CDR2 from the germline V gene are SGHRS and YFSETQ. CDR3 length: 16 residues. The CDR3 coding sequence is TGCGCCAGCAGCTTGGGGCCCCTTGGCAGCGGAACGATGCAGTACTTC. Translating gives CASSLGPLGSGTMQYF.

DNA of the CDR3: TGCAGTGAGTTGGCCGGGGAGCTGTTTTTT. Amino acid sequence: CSELAGELFF. V and J are TRBV20-1 and TRBJ2-2; D remains ambiguous. The CDR3 extends over 10 amino acids. V was cut by 7 bases and J by 6 bases, with 6 bases left in between. The V gene's germline CDR1 is DFQATT and CDR2 SNEGSKA (reference sequence).